This TCR beta chain was observed in a study of T cell responses to AZD1222 COVID-19 vaccine. Study-level findings and limits: Donors in the cohort were predominantly white British and more often female, and clonal diversity was possibly underestimated. Just five or six AZD1222 recipients tested seropositive at baseline.

Here immunoSEQ multiplex PCR was the method, and the copy in TCRdb shows in-frame clones only, minus some. Among over 110,000 clones listed, around 94% were seen once. For this clone: Antigen: not known.

Analysis merged second doses at about 4 or about 12 weeks. The CDR3 extends over 17 amino acids. V was pared by 2 bases and J by 0 bases, with 6 bases of the junction left unmatched. Germline V gene data show CDR1 as SEHNR and CDR2 as FQNEAQ (reference sequence). This sequence was found in an adult who received the AZD1222 COVID-19 vaccine. This specimen consisted of peripheral blood, obtained 28 days after the second AZD1222 dose. V and J are TRBV7-9 and TRBJ2-3, with 9 bases lining up with TRBD2. In nucleotides, the CDR3 is TGTGCCAGCAGCTTAAGGGGGCTAGCGGGGAGCACAGATACGCAGTATTTT. This gives the protein CASSLRGLAGSTDTQYF.